This passage covers 27 T cell receptor beta chains from one sample sequenced in a study of T-cell reconstitution after alpha-beta-depleted transplantation in children. Unique molecular identifiers were used to barcode this TCRbeta library. TCRdb passed the PCR reads through MiXCR, listing each CDR3 protein once. The profile shows some 830,000 distinct CDR3 sequences, 15% to 20% of them singletons. The sample was PBMCs, mostly from graft donor cells, taken 360 days after TCRalphabeta/CD19-depleted stem cell transplant. The receptors were sampled from a male patient aged 10-17 years who had a stem cell transplant for acute lymphoblastic leukemia, so the T cells may come from the graft donor.

The J gene is TRBJ1-2, the V gene TRBV23-1; possibly TRBD1 for D (5 bases). TRBV23-1 counts as an open reading frame of uncertain function. The length of the CDR3 is 16 residues. The V end was cut by 0 bases, the J end by 3 bases, with 14 bases between. The CDR3 here is CASSQSVPTDYYGYTF. The CDR3 nucleotides are TGCGCCAGCAGTCAATCGGTCCCGACAGATTACTATGGCTACACCTTC.

The genes are TRBV20-1 and TRBJ2-1; 8 bases match TRBD1. CDR3 size: 15 residues. V was pared by 6 bases and J by 6 bases, with 13 bases of the junction left unmatched. Germline V CDR1 and CDR2: DFQATT, SNEGSKA (reference sequence). The CDR3 nucleotides read TGCAGTGCGACCACCGGGACAGGAAGACTCAATGAGCAGTTCTTC. The encoded protein is CSATTGTGRLNEQFF.

There are a few counts of this clonotype. The chain couples TRBV4-1 to TRBJ2-3; 15 positions match TRBD2. Germline CDR1 is MGHRA and CDR2 is YSYEKL. Trimming took 3 bases from V and 8 from J; bases not matched to a gene: 9. The CDR3 has 17 residues. Here the CDR3 reads CASSHAQGLAGGGTQYF. CDR3 nucleotide sequence: TGCGCCAGCAGCCATGCGCAAGGACTAGCGGGAGGGGGTACGCAGTATTTT.

The chain has TRBV5-1 and TRBJ2-1; TRBD2 matches at 11 bases. With V trimmed by 3 bases and J by 0 bases, 5 bases remained unmatched. The CDR3 covers 17 residues. Germline lookup yields CDR1 SGHRS and CDR2 YFSETQ. The CDR3 DNA reads as TGCGCCAGCAGCTGGGGACTAGCGGACAGCTCCTACAATGAGCAGTTCTTC. Its translation is CASSWGLADSSYNEQFF.

Ten or more counts support this clonotype. The chain recombines TRBV29-1 with TRBJ2-1; tentative D call: TRBD2 (6 bases). The CDR3 loop spans 14 amino acids. Germline lookup yields CDR1 SQVTM and CDR2 ANQGSEA. Trimming removed 5 bases from V and 2 bases from J, with 13 bases in between. The CDR3 spells CSVYIAEPYNEQFF. The CDR3 coding sequence is TGCAGCGTTTACATAGCGGAGCCCTACAATGAGCAGTTCTTC.

The chain is built from TRBV29-1 and TRBJ2-1; D is possibly TRBD1 (7 bases). CDR3 length: 11 residues. The germline CDR1 and CDR2 sequences are SQVTM and ANQGSEA. V was clipped by 6 bases and J by 10 bases, with 13 bases between them. In DNA form, the CDR3 reads TGCAGCGTGGGGGGACAGTTAGAGCAGTTCTTC. Its protein product is CSVGGQLEQFF.

Only a few counts were recorded for this clonotype. V is TRBV20-1 and J is TRBJ1-2; no clear D gene. Germline V lookup: CDR1 DFQATT, CDR2 SNEGSKA (reference sequence). The CDR3 has 11 residues. Trimming cost V 3 bases and J 8 bases, with 10 bases left between them. The CDR3 DNA is TGCAGTGCTAGCCCGTGGAGGGGCTACACCTTC. It is translated as CSASPWRGYTF.

The chain employs TRBV7-9 and TRBJ2-4, with D unclear. The CDR3 length is 16 residues. Trimming pared 2 bases from V and 0 bases from J, leaving 11 bases between. Germline V gene sequence: CDR1 SEHNR, CDR2 FQNEAQ (reference sequence). CDR3 bases: TGTGCCAGCAGCTTACCGGTTTCACTAGCCAAAAACATTCAGTACTTC. Translating it yields CASSLPVSLAKNIQYF.

The V and J genes are TRBV12-3 or TRBV12-4 and TRBJ2-7; D might be TRBD2 (6 bases). V dropped 3 bases and J dropped 6 bases, with 15 bases sitting between them. The CDR3 loop spans 14 amino acids. CDR3 nucleotides: TGTGCCAGCAGTTTCGGGAGCGAAACCAGCGAGCAGTACTTC. Translated, it gives CASSFGSETSEQYF.

This clonotype has a handful of counts. The gene calls are TRBV7-2 and TRBJ1-5; a possible D gene is TRBD1 (5 bases). The CDR3 sequence is 15 residues long. Germline lookup yields CDR1 SGHTA and CDR2 FQGNSA. Trimming cost V 4 bases and J 7 bases, with 17 bases left between them. The CDR3 region has the DNA TGTGCCAGCAGCTCCACTGGCAGGGTCGGGCAGCCCCAGCATTTT. Its translation: CASSSTGRVGQPQHF.

This clonotype has at least ten counts. V is TRBV14 and J is TRBJ1-1; 8 positions agree with TRBD1. This CDR3 is built from 14 residues. CDR1 SGHDN and CDR2 FVKESK come from the germline V gene. The V gene end was trimmed by 3 bases and the J gene end by 4 bases; junction bases not matched to a gene: 4. CDR3 sequence: CASSQDRVSTEAFF. The CDR3 DNA follows: TGTGCCAGCAGCCAGGACAGGGTGAGCACTGAAGCTTTCTTT.

This clonotype was seen more than once but under ten times. This sequence joins TRBV5-1 and TRBJ2-1; TRBD2 might be the D (6 bases). This CDR3 region has 15 residues. CDR1 and CDR2 from the germline V gene are SGHRS and YFSETQ. V shed 0 bases and J shed 6 bases, with 13 bases lying between them. CDR3 in DNA: TGCGCCAGCAGCTTGGTAGGTAGCGGAGTCAATGAGCAGTTCTTC. Translating it yields CASSLVGSGVNEQFF.

The J gene is TRBJ2-3, the V gene TRBV7-9; the D gene is possibly TRBD2 (6 bases). The ends were cut back, 6 bases at V and 9 bases at J, with 13 bases in the middle. Germline CDR1 SEHNR, CDR2 FQNEAQ (reference sequence). This CDR3 spans 12 amino acids. As DNA, the CDR3 is TGTGCCAGCAGACTAGCTCGAGGGACGCAGTATTTT. Translating it yields CASRLARGTQYF.

The V gene is TRBV4-1, the J gene TRBJ2-2, with a weak D call TRBD2 (6 bases). Trimming took 8 bases from V and 2 from J, leaving 15 bases between them. The CDR3 extends over 15 amino acids. Germline V CDR1 and CDR2: MGHRA, YSYEKL. The CDR3 coding sequence is TGCGCCAGCCGTTCACCGGGAGAAAACACCGGGGAGCTGTTTTTT. Residues: CASRSPGENTGELFF.

The V and J genes are TRBV5-1 and TRBJ2-5, with D tentatively TRBD2 (6 bases). V was pared by 4 bases and J by 4 bases, with 17 bases between. Germline V gene data show CDR1 as SGHRS and CDR2 as YFSETQ. This CDR3 comprises 15 residues. CDR3 nucleotides: TGCGCCAGCAGCCCTATGATGGGAGGTGGAGAGACCCAGTACTTC. It specifies CASSPMMGGGETQYF.

This clonotype was counted between two and nine times. CDR3 DNA: TGCGCCAGCAGCTTATTTGGGGCAGATACGCAGTATTTT. Residues: CASSLFGADTQYF. The chain recombines TRBV5-1 with TRBJ2-3; D uncertain. The CDR3 loop spans 13 amino acids. The germline CDR1 and CDR2 sequences are SGHRS and YFSETQ. Trimming removed 2 bases at V and 4 bases at J, with 8 bases between.

This chain links TRBV20-1 with TRBJ1-1; 9 bases line up with TRBD1. The V and J ends lost 0 bases and 0 bases, in that order; junction bases with no gene match: 8. The germline V gene has CDR1 DFQATT and CDR2 SNEGSKA (reference sequence). The CDR3 covers 17 residues. CDR3 sequence (DNA): TGCAGTGCTAGAGATCCCGGGACAGGGAGAATGAACACTGAAGCTTTCTTT. Residues: CSARDPGTGRMNTEAFF.

This clonotype was recorded a few times. The chain carries TRBV5-1 and TRBJ2-3; D might be TRBD1 (5 bases). CDR1 SGHRS and CDR2 YFSETQ come from the germline V gene. CDR3 length: 15 residues. V gave up 6 bases and J gave up 1 base, with 15 bases separating them. CDR3 in amino acids: CASNSGAQRTDTQYF. DNA of the CDR3: TGCGCCAGCAACTCTGGGGCCCAGCGCACAGATACGCAGTATTTT.

In this sample, this clonotype turned up many times. The V and J genes are TRBV7-9 and TRBJ2-2, with unresolved D. The germline gives CDR1 SEHNR, CDR2 FQNEAQ (reference sequence). The CDR3 spans 12 residues. Trimming took off 3 bases at V and 6 bases at J, with 5 bases between the two ends. The CDR3 loop reads CASSFDSGELFF. The CDR3 DNA reads as TGTGCCAGCAGCTTTGATTCCGGGGAGCTGTTTTTT.

The genes are TRBV14 and TRBJ2-7, with D possibly TRBD2 on 7 matching bases. Trimming left V 4 bases short and J 3 bases short, with 16 bases between. Germline loops: CDR1 SGHDN, CDR2 FVKESK. This CDR3 comprises 15 residues. This CDR3 reads CASSPWTRGDYEQYF. CDR3 nucleotide sequence: TGTGCCAGCAGCCCGTGGACTAGGGGGGACTACGAGCAGTACTTC.

This clonotype was counted a few times. This chain uses TRBV7-2 with TRBJ2-1; D remains ambiguous. Trimming left V 4 bases short and J 0 bases short, with 13 bases between. The V gene's germline CDR1 is SGHTA and CDR2 FQGNSA. There are 16 residues in the CDR3. Written as DNA, the CDR3 is TGTGCCAGCAGCTCTAACCGGATCGGCTCCTACAATGAGCAGTTCTTC. It yields the protein CASSSNRIGSYNEQFF. Full variable domain (remainder filled in from reference TRBV7-2 and TRBJ2-1): GAGVSQSPSNKVTEKGKDVELRCDPISGHTALYWYRQSLGQGLEFLIYFQGNSAPDKSGLPSDRFSAERTGGSVSTLTIQRTQQEDSAVYLCASSSNRIGSYNEQFFGPGTRLTVL.

In the case of this clonotype: The junction departs from the called germline gene at one end, perhaps through a read error. J is TRBJ2-7 and V is TRBV9, with D perhaps matching TRBD1 or TRBD2 (7 bases each). Germline CDR1 reads SGDLS; CDR2 reads YYNGEE. CDR3 length equals 14 residues. CDR3 in DNA: TGTGCCAGCTCAGGGGGGGTACAATCCTTCGAGCAGTACTTC. Protein: CASSGGVQSFEQYF.

The V and J genes are TRBV11-2 and TRBJ2-7; 8 bases align to TRBD1. CDR3 length: 18 residues. Germline V CDR1 and CDR2: SGHAT, FQNNGV. Germline trimming cut 4 bases from V and 9 bases from J; bases unmatched to any gene: 23. CDR3 sequence (DNA): TGTGCCAGCAGCTCCAACCCCGCGATCAGGACAGGGTTCTCCGGGCAGTACTTC. Translating gives CASSSNPAIRTGFSGQYF.

As DNA, the CDR3 is TGCGCCAGCAGCTCTGCCCCCCGGGACAGCTCTACGAGGCAGTACTTC. Encoded protein: CASSSAPRDSSTRQYF. The gene calls are TRBV5-1 and TRBJ2-7; TRBD1 matches 7 bases. This CDR3 contains 16 residues. CDR1 is SGHRS and CDR2 is YFSETQ in the germline V gene. Unmatched junction bases numbered 18, after V lost 3 bases and J lost 9 bases.

This clonotype was observed a few times. The chain employs TRBV2 and TRBJ2-1; 7 nucleotides agree with TRBD2. V dropped 7 bases and J dropped 8; count of bases not matched to a gene: 17. CDR1 is SNHLY and CDR2 is FYNNEI in the germline V gene. CDR3 length: 16 residues. CDR3 DNA sequence: TGTGCCAGCATAGAGGGTCCTGGCGGGAGTTCCTATGAGCAGTTCTTC. Amino acids: CASIEGPGGSSYEQFF. The full variable domain, in which reference TRBV2 and TRBJ2-1 provide the parts outside the CDR3, is EPEVTQTPSHQVTQMGQEVILRCVPISNHLYFYWYRQILGQKVEFLVSFYNNEISEKSEIFDDQFSVERPDGSNFTLKIRSTKLEDSAMYFCASIEGPGGSSYEQFFGPGTRLTVL.

The CDR3 reads CASSTNHYEQYF. DNA for the CDR3: TGTGCCAGCAGTACGAATCACTACGAGCAGTACTTC. This rearrangement joins TRBV27 to TRBJ2-7, with D unresolved. This CDR3 is 12 amino acids long. The germline CDR1 and CDR2 sequences are MNHEY and SMNVEV (reference sequence). The V end was cut by 5 bases, the J end by 3 bases, with 8 bases between.

The CDR3 sequence is CASSSPRRGTPYNEQFF. In DNA form, the CDR3 reads TGTGCCAGCAGCTCACCCAGGAGGGGGACCCCTTACAATGAGCAGTTCTTC. This chain links TRBV7-9 with TRBJ2-1; either TRBD1 or TRBD2 may supply D (6 bases each). Trimming removed 4 bases at V and 4 bases at J, with 20 bases between. Germline assignment: CDR1 SEHNR and CDR2 FQNEAQ (reference sequence). The CDR3 loop spans 17 amino acids.